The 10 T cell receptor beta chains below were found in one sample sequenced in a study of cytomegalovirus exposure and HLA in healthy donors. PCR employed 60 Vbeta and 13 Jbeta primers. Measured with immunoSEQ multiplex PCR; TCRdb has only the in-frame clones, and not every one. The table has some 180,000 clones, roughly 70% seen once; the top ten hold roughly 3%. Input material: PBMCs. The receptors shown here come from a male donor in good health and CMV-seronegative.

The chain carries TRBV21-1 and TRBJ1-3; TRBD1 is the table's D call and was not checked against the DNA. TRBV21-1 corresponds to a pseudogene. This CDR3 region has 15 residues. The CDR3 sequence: CASSSHTSSGNTIYF. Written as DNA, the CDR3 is TGTGCCAGCAGCAGCCACACCAGCTCTGGAAACACCATATATTTT.

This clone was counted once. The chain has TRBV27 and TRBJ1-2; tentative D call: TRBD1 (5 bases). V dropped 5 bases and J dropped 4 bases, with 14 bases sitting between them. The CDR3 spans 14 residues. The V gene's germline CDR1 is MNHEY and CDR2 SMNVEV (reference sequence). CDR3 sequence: CASSRRGGVYGYTF. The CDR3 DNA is TGTGCCAGCAGTCGCCGGGGAGGGGTCTATGGCTACACCTTC.

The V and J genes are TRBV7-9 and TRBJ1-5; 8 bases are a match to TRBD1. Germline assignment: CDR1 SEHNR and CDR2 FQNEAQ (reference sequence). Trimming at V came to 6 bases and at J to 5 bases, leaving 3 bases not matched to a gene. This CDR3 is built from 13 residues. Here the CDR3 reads CASRSTGDQPQHF. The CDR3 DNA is TGTGCCAGCAGGTCGACAGGGGATCAGCCCCAGCATTTT.

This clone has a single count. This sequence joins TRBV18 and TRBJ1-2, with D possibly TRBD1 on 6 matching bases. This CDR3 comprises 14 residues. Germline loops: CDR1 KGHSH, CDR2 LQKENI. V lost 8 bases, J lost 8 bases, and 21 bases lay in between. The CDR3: CASVLDRLAKGYTF. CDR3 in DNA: TGTGCCAGCGTATTAGACAGGCTGGCGAAAGGCTACACCTTC. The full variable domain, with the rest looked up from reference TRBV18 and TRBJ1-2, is NAGVMQNPRHLVRRRGQEARLRCSPMKGHSHVYWYRQLPEEGLKFMVYLQKENIIDESGMPKERFSAEFPKEGPSILRIQQVVRGDSAAYFCASVLDRLAKGYTFGSGTRLTVV.

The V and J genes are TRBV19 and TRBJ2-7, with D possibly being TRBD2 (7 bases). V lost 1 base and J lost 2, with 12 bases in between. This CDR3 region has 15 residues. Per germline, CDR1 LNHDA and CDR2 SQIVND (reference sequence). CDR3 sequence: CASSIGGGLPYEQYF. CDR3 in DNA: TGTGCCAGTAGTATAGGCGGGGGCCTTCCCTACGAGCAGTACTTC. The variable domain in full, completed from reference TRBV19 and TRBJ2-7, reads DGGITQSPKYLFRKEGQNVTLSCEQNLNHDAMYWYRQDPGQGLRLIYYSQIVNDFQKGDIAEGYSVSREKKESFPLTVTSAQKNPTAFYLCASSIGGGLPYEQYFGPGTRLTVT.

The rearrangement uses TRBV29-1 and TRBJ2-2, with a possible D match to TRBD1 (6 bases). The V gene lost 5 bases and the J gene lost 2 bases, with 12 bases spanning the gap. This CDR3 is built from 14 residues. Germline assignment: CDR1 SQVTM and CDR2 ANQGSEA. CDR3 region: CSVQGHLNTGELFF. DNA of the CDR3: TGCAGCGTTCAGGGACACCTTAACACCGGGGAGCTGTTTTTT.

The CDR3 DNA sequence: TGCGCCAGCAGCGTGGACAGCGGAAACAATCAGCCCCAGCATTTT. Translated, it gives CASSVDSGNNQPQHF. V gene TRBV4-1 combines with J gene TRBJ1-5; D may be TRBD1 (6 bases). Germline V lookup: CDR1 MGHRA, CDR2 YSYEKL. V lost 5 bases to trimming and J lost 3 bases, with 14 bases between them. The CDR3 loop spans 15 amino acids.

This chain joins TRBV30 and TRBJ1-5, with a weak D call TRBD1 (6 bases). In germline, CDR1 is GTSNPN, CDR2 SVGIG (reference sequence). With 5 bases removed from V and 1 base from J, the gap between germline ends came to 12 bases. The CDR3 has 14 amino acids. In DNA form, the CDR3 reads TGTGCCTGGGCGTTAGGGGGAAGCAATCAGCCCCAGCATTTT. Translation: CAWALGGSNQPQHF.

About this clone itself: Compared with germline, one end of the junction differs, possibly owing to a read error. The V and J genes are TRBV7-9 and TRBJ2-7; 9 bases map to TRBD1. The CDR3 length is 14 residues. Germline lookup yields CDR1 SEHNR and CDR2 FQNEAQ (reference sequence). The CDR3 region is CSSSPGQGVEEQYF. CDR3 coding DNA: TGTTCCAGCAGCCCGGGACAGGGTGTTGAGGAGCAGTACTTC.

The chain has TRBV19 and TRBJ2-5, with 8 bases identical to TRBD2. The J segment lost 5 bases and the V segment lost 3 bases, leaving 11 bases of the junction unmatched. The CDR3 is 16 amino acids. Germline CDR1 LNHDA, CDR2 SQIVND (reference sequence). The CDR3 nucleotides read TGTGCCAGTAGTATCAGAGCGGGAGCACTGGAGGAGACCCAGTACTTC. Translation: CASSIRAGALEETQYF. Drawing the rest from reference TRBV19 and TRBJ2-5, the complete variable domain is DGGITQSPKYLFRKEGQNVTLSCEQNLNHDAMYWYRQDPGQGLRLIYYSQIVNDFQKGDIAEGYSVSREKKESFPLTVTSAQKNPTAFYLCASSIRAGALEETQYFGPGTRLLVL.